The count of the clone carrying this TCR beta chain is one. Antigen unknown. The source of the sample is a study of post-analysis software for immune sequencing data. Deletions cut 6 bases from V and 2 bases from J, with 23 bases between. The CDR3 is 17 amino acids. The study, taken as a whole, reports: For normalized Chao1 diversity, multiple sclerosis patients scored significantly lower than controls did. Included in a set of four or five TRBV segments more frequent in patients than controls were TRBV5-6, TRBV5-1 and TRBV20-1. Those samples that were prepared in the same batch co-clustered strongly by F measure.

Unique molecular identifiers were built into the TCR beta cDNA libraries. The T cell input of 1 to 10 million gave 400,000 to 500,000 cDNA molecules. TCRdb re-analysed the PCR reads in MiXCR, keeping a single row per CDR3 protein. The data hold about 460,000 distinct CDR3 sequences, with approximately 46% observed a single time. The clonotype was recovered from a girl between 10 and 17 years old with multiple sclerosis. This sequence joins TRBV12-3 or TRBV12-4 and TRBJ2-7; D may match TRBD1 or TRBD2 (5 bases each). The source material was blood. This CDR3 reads CASRGTIGARETYEQYF. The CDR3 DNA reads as TGTGCCAGCAGGGGGACCATTGGTGCGCGAGAAACCTACGAGCAGTACTTC.